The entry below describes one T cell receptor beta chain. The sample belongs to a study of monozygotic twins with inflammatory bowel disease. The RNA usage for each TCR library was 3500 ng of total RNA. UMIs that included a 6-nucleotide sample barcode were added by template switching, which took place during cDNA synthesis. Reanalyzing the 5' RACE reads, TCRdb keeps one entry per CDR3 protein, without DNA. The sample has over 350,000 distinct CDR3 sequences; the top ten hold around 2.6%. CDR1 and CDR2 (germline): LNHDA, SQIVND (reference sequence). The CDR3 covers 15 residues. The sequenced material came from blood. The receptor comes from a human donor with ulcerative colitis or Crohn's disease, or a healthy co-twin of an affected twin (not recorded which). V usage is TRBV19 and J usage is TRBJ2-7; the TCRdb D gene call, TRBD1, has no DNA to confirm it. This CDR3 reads CASSSGTGVLREQYF.